Following are 2 T cell receptor beta chains from one sample sequenced in a study of shared clonotypes between healthy human individuals. Produced via immunoSEQ multiplex PCR; TCRdb's table is partial and in-frame only. The table records about a million clones, 65% to 75% of them present only once. The specimen was memory CD4+ T cells sorted from blood. Subset specified: CD45RA-negative fraction. These receptors were collected from a man aged 18 to 35 in good health.

The J gene is TRBJ2-5, the V gene TRBV19; D call uncertain. Trimming removed 5 bases from V and 3 bases from J, with 22 bases in between. CDR3 length equals 17 residues. Germline V lookup: CDR1 LNHDA, CDR2 SQIVND (reference sequence). The CDR3 is CASSPPPPIGRKETQYF. CDR3 nucleotide sequence: TGTGCCAGTAGTCCTCCCCCACCTATAGGCAGGAAAGAGACCCAGTACTTC.

As regards this clone: Other DNA sequences in the same sample also yield this CDR3. The rearrangement joins TRBV11-2 to TRBJ2-5; no definite D call. The length of the CDR3 is 15 residues. Germline-derived CDR1 and CDR2 are SGHAT and FQNNGV. Deletions cut 1 base from V and 3 bases from J, with 12 bases between. The CDR3 bases are TGTGCCAGCAGCTTAGCGGGTGGCAGTAAAGAGACCCAGTACTTC. It encodes CASSLAGGSKETQYF. The full variable domain, its missing parts supplied by reference TRBV11-2 and TRBJ2-5, is EAGVAQSPRYKIIEKRQSVAFWCNPISGHATLYWYQQILGQGPKLLIQFQNNGVVDDSQLPKDRFSAERLKGVDSTLKIQPAKLEDSAVYLCASSLAGGSKETQYFGPGTRLLVL.